One sample yielded the 7 T cell receptor beta chains listed below, sequenced in a study of T cells in Graves' hyperthyroidism and ophthalmopathy. RNA transcripts served as the template for amplifying TCR beta CDR3 regions. HTBI primers were the set used in a first-round RT-PCR of the TCR CDR3. TCRdb fed the multiplex PCR reads into MiXCR, producing one record per CDR3 protein. Of 550,000 to 700,000 distinct CDR3 sequences in the sample, roughly 14% were seen once. Sample: blood. The receptors shown here come from a woman aged 35 to 49 with Graves' ophthalmopathy.

This clonotype occurred many times. The chain recombines TRBV28 with TRBJ1-5; no reliable D call. This CDR3 has 12 residues. Germline values: CDR1 MDHEN, CDR2 SYDVKM. The V end was cut by 7 bases, the J end by 5 bases, with 9 bases between. The CDR3 nucleotides read TGTGCCAGCACCACGGGCCATCAGCCCCAGCATTTT. Translated: CASTTGHQPQHF.

In this sample, this clonotype turned up a few times. A much larger clonotype is one base distant, so this may be a read error. J is TRBJ2-2 and V is TRBV10-3, with 7 bases fitting TRBD2. The length of the CDR3 is 12 residues. V lost 9 bases and J lost 6; bases outside the gene matches: 4. Per the germline V gene, CDR1 is ENHRY and CDR2 is SYGVKD. CDR3 residues: CAIRRGAGELFF. The CDR3 nucleotides read TGTGCCATTCGACGGGGGGCCGGGGAGCTGTTTTTT.

This clonotype has a count of ten or more. The gene calls are TRBV7-9 and TRBJ1-2; D ambiguous. The CDR3 loop spans 14 amino acids. CDR1 and CDR2 (germline): SEHNR, FQNEAQ (reference sequence). V dropped 1 base and J dropped 4 bases, with 10 bases sitting between them. The CDR3 protein is CASSLVAGVYGYTF. As DNA, the CDR3 is TGTGCCAGCAGCTTAGTGGCAGGTGTCTATGGCTACACCTTC.

This clonotype was detected many times. J is TRBJ2-5 and V is TRBV2; the match to TRBD1 covers 7 bases. The junction had 11 bases not matched to a gene; V was cut back by 8 bases and J by 2 bases. This CDR3 comprises 15 residues. Germline assignment: CDR1 SNHLY and CDR2 FYNNEI. In DNA, the CDR3 is TGTGCCAGCGGAACTTGGGGCAGGGGGCAAGAGACCCAGTACTTC. Protein: CASGTWGRGQETQYF.

This clonotype was picked up many times. The chain employs TRBV5-1 and TRBJ2-2; no firm D call. CDR1 and CDR2 from the germline V gene are SGHRS and YFSETQ. With 0 bases removed from V and 1 base from J, the gap between germline ends came to 7 bases. This CDR3 region has 15 residues. The CDR3 DNA reads TGCGCCAGCAGCTTGGGTGTAGGGAACACCGGGGAGCTGTTTTTT. Translating gives CASSLGVGNTGELFF.

The CDR3 loop reads CASSEWGDRVYEQYF. CDR3 DNA sequence: TGTGCCAGCAGTGAATGGGGGGACAGGGTTTACGAGCAGTACTTC. The V and J genes are TRBV25-1 and TRBJ2-7, with TRBD1 matching 9 bases. Germline V gene lookup returns CDR1 MGHDK and CDR2 SYGVNS. Trimming cost V 1 base and J 4 bases; bases outside gene matches: 5. The CDR3 covers 15 residues.

The chain links TRBV18 to TRBJ2-7; the D is unclear. CDR3 length: 14 amino acids. Germline V lookup: CDR1 KGHSH, CDR2 LQKENI. V was cut by 0 bases and J by 9 bases, with 15 bases left in between. CDR3 in amino acids: CASSPPARKDAQYF. CDR3 coding DNA: TGTGCCAGCTCACCACCCGCCAGGAAAGATGCGCAGTACTTC.